This T cell receptor (beta chain) was sequenced in a study of T cell repertoires in cytomegalovirus infection. Across the whole study: Indications came from public TCR beta signatures; they pointed to CMV infection and to a matching HLA type.

Overall study results and limits: There were HLA-C-restricted CMV-specific TCR beta clonotypes dominating the ex vivo response.

CDR1 is LNHNV, CDR2 YYDKDF, per germline (reference sequence). With 0 bases removed from V and 1 base from J, the gap between germline ends came to 10 bases. The CDR3 sequence is 16 residues long. MiXCR was run by TCRdb on the reads, yielding one entry per CDR3 protein. Here the sample spans fewer than 1,000,000 distinct CDR3 sequences, about a third being singletons. About this clonotype: Its antigen is unidentified.

This receptor was obtained from a human donor in good health (CMV status not recorded). Some clones in this sample may be carry-over from other donors' samples. The material sequenced was cultured CD8+ T cells from PBMCs, taken from culture after CMV antigen stimulation. This chain uses TRBV15 with TRBJ1-5; D is uncertain. This chain's CDR3 is CATSRDRAASNQPQHF. CDR3 nucleotides: TGTGCCACCAGCAGAGATCGGGCAGCCAGCAATCAGCCCCAGCATTTT.